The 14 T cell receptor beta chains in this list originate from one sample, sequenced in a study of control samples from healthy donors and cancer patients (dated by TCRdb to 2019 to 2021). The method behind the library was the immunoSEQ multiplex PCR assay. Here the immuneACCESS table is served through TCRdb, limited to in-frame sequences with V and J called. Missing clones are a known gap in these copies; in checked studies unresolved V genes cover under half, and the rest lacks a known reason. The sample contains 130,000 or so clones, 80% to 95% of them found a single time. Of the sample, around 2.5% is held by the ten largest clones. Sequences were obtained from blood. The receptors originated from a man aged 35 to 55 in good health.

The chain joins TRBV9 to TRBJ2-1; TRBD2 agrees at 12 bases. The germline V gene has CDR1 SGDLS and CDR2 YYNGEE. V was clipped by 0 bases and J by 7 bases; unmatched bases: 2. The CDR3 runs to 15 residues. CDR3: CASSVDTSGGNEQFF. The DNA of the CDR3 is TGTGCCAGCAGCGTAGACACTAGCGGGGGGAATGAGCAGTTCTTC. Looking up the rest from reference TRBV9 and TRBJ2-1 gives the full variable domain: DSGVTQTPKHLITATGQRVTLRCSPRSGDLSVYWYQQSLDQGLQFLIQYYNGEERAKGNILERFSAQQFPDLHSELNLSSLELGDSALYFCASSVDTSGGNEQFFGPGTRLTVL.

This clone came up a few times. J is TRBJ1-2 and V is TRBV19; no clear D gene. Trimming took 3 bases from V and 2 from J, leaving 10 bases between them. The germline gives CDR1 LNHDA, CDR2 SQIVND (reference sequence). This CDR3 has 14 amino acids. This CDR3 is CASSIGEANYGYTF. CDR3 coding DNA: TGTGCCAGTAGTATCGGAGAGGCAAACTATGGCTACACCTTC.

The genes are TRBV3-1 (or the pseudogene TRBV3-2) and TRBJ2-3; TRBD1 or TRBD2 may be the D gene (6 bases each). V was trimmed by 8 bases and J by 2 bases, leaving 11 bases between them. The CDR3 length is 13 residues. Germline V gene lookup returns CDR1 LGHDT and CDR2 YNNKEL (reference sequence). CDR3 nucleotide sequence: TGTGCCAGCCGGGGGCGGATCACAGATACGCAGTATTTT. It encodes CASRGRITDTQYF.

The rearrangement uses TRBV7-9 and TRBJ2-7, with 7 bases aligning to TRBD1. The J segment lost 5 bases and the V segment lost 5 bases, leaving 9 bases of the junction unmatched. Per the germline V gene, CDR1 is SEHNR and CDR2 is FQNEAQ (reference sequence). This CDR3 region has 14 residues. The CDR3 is CASSLDRAGNEQYF. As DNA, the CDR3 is TGTGCCAGCAGCCTAGACAGGGCCGGGAACGAGCAGTACTTC.

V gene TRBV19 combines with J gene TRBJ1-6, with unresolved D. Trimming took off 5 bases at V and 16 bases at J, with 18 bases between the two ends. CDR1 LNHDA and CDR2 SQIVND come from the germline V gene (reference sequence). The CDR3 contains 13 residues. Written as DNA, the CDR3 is TGTGCCAGTAGTCCATCTTTGACAAGGGCTCTCCACTTT. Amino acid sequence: CASSPSLTRALHF.

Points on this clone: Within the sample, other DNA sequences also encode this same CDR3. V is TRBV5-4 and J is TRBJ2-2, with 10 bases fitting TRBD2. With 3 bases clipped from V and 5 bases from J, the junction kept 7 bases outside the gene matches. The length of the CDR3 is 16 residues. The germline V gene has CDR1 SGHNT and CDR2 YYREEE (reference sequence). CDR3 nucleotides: TGTGCCAGCAGCTCCCATAGCGGGGGGCTTACCGGGGAGCTGTTTTTT. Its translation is CASSSHSGGLTGELFF.

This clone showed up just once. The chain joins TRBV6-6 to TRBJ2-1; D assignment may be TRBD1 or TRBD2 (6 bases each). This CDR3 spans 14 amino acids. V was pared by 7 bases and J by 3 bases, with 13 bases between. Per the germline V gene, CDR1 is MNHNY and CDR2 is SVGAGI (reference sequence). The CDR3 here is CASKTGANYNEQFF. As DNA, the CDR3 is TGTGCCAGCAAGACGGGGGCCAACTACAATGAGCAGTTCTTC.

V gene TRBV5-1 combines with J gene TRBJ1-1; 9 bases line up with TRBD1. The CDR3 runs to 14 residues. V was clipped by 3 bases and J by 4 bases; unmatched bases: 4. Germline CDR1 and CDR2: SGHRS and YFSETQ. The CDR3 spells CASSWTGESTEAFF. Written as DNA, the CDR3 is TGCGCCAGCAGCTGGACAGGGGAATCCACTGAAGCTTTCTTT. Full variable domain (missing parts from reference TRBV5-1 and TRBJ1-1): KAGVTQTPRYLIKTRGQQVTLSCSPISGHRSVSWYQQTPGQGLQFLFEYFSETQRNKGNFPGRFSGRQFSNSRSEMNVSTLELGDSALYLCASSWTGESTEAFFGQGTRLTVV.

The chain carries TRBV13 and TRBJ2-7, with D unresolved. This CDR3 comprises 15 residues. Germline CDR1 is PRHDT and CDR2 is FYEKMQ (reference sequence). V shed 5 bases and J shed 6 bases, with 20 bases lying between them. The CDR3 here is CASSRDRSGLGEQYF. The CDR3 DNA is TGTGCCAGCAGCCGTGACCGCAGTGGATTAGGCGAGCAGTACTTC.

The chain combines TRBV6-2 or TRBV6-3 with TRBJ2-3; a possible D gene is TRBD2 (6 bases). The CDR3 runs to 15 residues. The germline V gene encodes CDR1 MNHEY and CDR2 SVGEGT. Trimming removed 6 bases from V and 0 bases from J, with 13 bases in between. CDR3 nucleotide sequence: TGTGCCAGCAGCCGACTAGTGGGGAGCACAGATACGCAGTATTTT. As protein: CASSRLVGSTDTQYF.

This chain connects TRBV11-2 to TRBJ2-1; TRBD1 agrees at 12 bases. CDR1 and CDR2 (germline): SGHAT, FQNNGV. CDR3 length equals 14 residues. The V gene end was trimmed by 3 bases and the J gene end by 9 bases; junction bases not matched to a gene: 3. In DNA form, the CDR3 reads TGTGCCAGCAGCTTTTCGGGACAGGGGGCTGAGCAGTTCTTC. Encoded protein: CASSFSGQGAEQFF.

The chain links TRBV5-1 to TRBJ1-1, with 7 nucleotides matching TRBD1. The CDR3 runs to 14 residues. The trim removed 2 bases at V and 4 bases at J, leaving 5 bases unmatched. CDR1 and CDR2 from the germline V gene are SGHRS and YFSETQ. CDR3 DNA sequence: TGCGCCAGCAGCTTACAGGGGCCGGGCACTGAAGCTTTCTTT. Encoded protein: CASSLQGPGTEAFF. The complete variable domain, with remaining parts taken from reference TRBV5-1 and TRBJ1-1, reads KAGVTQTPRYLIKTRGQQVTLSCSPISGHRSVSWYQQTPGQGLQFLFEYFSETQRNKGNFPGRFSGRQFSNSRSEMNVSTLELGDSALYLCASSLQGPGTEAFFGQGTRLTVV.

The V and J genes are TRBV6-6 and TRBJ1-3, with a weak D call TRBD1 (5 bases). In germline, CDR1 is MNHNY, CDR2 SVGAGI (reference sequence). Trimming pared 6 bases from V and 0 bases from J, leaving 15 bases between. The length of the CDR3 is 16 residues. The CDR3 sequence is CASSSKGPHSGNTIYF. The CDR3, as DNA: TGTGCCAGCAGCTCTAAGGGGCCCCACTCTGGAAACACCATATATTTT.

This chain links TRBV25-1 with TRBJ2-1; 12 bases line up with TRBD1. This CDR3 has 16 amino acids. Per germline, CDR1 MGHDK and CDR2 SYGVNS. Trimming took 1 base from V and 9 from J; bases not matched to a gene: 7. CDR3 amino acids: CASSEWGQGAFGEQFF. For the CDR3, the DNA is TGTGCCAGCAGTGAATGGGGACAGGGGGCTTTTGGTGAGCAGTTCTTC.